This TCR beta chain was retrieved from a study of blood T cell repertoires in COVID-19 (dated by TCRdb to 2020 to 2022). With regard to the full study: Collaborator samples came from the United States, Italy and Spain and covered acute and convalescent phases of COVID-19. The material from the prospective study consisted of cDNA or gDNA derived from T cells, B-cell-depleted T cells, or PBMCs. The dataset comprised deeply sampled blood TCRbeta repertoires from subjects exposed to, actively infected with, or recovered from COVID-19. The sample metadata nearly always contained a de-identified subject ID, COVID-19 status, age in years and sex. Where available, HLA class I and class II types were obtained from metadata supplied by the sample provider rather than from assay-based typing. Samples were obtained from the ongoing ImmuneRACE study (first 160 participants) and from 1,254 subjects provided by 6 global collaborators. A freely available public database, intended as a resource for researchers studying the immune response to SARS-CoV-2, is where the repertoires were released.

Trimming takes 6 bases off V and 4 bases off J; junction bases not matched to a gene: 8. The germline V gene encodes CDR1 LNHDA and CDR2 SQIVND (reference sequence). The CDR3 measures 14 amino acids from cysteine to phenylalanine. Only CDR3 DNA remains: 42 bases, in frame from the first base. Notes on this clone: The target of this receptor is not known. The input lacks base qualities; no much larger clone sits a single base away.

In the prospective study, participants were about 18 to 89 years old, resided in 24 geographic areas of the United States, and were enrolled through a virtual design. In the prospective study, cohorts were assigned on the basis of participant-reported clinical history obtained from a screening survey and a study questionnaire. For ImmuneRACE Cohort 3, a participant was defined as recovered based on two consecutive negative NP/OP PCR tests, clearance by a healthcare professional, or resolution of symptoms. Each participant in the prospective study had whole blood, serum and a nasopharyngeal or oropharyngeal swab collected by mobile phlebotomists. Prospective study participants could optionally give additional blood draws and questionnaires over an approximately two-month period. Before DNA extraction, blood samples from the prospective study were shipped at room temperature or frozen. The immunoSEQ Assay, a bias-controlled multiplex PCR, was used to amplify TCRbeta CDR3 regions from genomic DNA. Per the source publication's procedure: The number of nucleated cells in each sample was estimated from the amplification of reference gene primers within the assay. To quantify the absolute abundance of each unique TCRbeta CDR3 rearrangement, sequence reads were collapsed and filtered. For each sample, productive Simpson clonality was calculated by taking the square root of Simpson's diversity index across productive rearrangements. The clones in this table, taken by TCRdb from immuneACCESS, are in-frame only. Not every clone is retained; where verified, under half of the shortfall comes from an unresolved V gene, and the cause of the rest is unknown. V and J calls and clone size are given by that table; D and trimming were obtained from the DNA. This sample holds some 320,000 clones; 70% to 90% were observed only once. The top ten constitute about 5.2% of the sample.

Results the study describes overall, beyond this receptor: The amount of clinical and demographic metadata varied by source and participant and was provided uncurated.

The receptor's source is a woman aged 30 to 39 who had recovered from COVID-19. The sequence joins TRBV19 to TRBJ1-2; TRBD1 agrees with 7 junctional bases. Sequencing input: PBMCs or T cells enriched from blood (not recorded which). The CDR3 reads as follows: CASSLNRGSYGYTF. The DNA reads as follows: TGTGCCAGTAGCCTAAACAGGGGTAGCTATGGCTACACCTTC.